These 5 T cell receptor beta chains share one sample of origin, sequenced in a study of cytomegalovirus exposure and HLA in healthy donors. The PCR made use of 60 Vbeta and 13 Jbeta primers. Libraries were prepared by immunoSEQ multiplex PCR; TCRdb keeps only in-frame clonotypes and omits some of them. The profile shows some 170,000 clones, around three quarters of them singletons. The source material was PBMCs. Receptors were obtained from a woman aged 30 to 39 in good health and CMV-seronegative.

The genes are TRBV25-1 and TRBJ2-1; the match to TRBD1 covers 9 bases. The trim removed 8 bases at V and 5 bases at J, leaving 7 bases unmatched. CDR3 length: 14 amino acids. CDR1 and CDR2 from the germline V gene are MGHDK and SYGVNS. CDR3 loop: CASAGQGMNNEQFF. Here the CDR3 DNA reads TGTGCCAGCGCGGGACAGGGTATGAACAATGAGCAGTTCTTC.

This clone has a handful of counts. The V gene is TRBV11-2, the J gene TRBJ1-1; 9 bases map to TRBD1. J lost 4 bases, V lost 2 bases, and 5 bases had no gene match. From germline, CDR1 is SGHAT and CDR2 FQNNGV. This CDR3 is 15 amino acids long. As DNA, the CDR3 is TGTGCCAGCAGCTTATATGGACAGGGGAGCACTGAAGCTTTCTTT. It codes for CASSLYGQGSTEAFF.

The chain employs TRBV29-1 and TRBJ1-2; D is unresolved. The CDR3 totals 11 residues. The V end was cut by 6 bases, the J end by 4 bases, with 9 bases between. Germline assignment: CDR1 SQVTM and CDR2 ANQGSEA. The CDR3 DNA reads as TGCAGCGTCCCCTCCAGCTATGGCTACACCTTC. Its translation: CSVPSSYGYTF.

The chain is built from TRBV11-2 and TRBJ2-2, with a weak D call TRBD1 (6 bases). CDR3 size: 15 residues. In germline, CDR1 is SGHAT, CDR2 FQNNGV. The ends were cut back, 3 bases at V and 2 bases at J, with 10 bases in the middle. The CDR3 spells CASSFYRDNTGELFF. CDR3 in DNA: TGTGCCAGCAGCTTCTACAGGGATAACACCGGGGAGCTGTTTTTT.

The chain combines TRBV5-1 with TRBJ2-3; D remains unclear. V shed 0 bases and J shed 6 bases, with 11 bases lying between them. This CDR3 has 14 amino acids. CDR1 and CDR2 (germline): SGHRS, YFSETQ. CDR3 amino acids: CASSLALKYDTQYF. The DNA of the CDR3 is TGCGCCAGCAGCTTGGCCCTAAAGTATGATACGCAGTATTTT.